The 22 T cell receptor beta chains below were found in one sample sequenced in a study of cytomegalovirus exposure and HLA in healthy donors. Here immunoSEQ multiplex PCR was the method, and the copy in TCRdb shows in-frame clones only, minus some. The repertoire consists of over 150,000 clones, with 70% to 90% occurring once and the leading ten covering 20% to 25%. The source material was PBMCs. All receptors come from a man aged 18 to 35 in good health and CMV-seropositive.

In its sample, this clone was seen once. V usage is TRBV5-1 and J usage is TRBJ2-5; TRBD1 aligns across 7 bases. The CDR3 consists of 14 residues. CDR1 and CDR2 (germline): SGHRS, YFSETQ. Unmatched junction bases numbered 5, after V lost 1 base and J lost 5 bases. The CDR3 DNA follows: TGCGCCAGCAGCTTGATTACAGGGGCCGAGACCCAGTACTTC. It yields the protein CASSLITGAETQYF.

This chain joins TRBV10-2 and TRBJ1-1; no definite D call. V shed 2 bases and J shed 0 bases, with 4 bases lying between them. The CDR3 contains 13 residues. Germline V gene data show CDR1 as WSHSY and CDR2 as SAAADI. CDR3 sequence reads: CASSERLNTEAFF. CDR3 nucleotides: TGCGCCAGCAGTGAGCGTTTGAACACTGAAGCTTTCTTT.

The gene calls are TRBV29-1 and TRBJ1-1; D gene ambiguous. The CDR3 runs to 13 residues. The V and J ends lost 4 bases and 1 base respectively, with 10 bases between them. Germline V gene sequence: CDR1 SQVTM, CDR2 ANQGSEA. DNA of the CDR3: TGCAGCGTTGTCGGTCCGCAGAACACTGAAGCTTTCTTT. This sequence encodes CSVVGPQNTEAFF.

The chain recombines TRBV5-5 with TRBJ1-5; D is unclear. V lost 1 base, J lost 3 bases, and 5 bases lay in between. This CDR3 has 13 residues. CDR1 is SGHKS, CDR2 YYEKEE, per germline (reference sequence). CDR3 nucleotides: TGTGCCAGCAGCTTGTACATCAATCAGCCCCAGCATTTT. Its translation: CASSLYINQPQHF. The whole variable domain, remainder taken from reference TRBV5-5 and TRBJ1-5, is DAGVTQSPTHLIKTRGQQVTLRCSPISGHKSVSWYQQVLGQGPQFIFQYYEKEERGRGNFPDRFSARQFPNYSSELNVNALLLGDSALYLCASSLYINQPQHFGDGTRLSIL.

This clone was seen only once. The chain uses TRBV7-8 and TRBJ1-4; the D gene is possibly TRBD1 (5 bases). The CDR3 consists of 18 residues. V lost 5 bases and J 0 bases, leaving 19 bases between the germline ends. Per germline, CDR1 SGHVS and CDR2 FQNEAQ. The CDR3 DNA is TGTGCCAGCAGCCCCCCCCCGGGGGGGTCAGCAACTAATGAAAAACTGTTTTTT. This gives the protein CASSPPPGGSATNEKLFF.

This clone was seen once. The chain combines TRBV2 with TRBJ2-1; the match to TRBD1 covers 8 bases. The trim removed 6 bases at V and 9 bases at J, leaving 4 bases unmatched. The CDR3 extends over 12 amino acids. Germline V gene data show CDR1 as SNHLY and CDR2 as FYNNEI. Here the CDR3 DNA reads TGTGCCAGCAGGGACAGGGCGGGTGAGCAGTTCTTC. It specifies CASRDRAGEQFF.

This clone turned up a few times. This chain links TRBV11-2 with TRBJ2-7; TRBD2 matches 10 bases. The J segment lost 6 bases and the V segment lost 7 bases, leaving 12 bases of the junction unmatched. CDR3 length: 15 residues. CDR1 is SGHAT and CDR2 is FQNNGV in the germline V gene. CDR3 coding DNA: TGTGCCAGCACCCACGTAGCGGGAGGCCAGGGCGAGCAGTACTTC. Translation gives CASTHVAGGQGEQYF.

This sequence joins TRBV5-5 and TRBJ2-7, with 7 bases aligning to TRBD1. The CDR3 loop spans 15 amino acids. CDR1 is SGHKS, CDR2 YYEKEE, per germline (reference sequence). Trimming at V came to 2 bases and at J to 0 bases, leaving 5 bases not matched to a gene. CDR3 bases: TGTGCCAGCAGCTTTCGACAGGGTGCCTCCTACGAGCAGTACTTC. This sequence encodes CASSFRQGASYEQYF. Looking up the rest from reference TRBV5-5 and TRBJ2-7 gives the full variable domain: DAGVTQSPTHLIKTRGQQVTLRCSPISGHKSVSWYQQVLGQGPQFIFQYYEKEERGRGNFPDRFSARQFPNYSSELNVNALLLGDSALYLCASSFRQGASYEQYFGPGTRLTVT.

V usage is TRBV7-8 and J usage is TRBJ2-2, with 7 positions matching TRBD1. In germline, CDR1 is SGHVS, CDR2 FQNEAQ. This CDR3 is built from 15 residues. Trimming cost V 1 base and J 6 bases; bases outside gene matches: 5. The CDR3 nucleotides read TGTGCCAGCAGCTTAGTTAGAGGGGGCTCCGGGGAGCTGTTTTTT. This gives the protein CASSLVRGGSGELFF.

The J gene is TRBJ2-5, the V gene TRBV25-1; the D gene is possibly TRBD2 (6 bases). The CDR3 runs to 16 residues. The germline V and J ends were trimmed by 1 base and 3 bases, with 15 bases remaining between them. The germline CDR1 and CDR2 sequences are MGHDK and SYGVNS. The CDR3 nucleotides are TGTGCCAGCAGTGAATCTGGAGGGCCGATGGAAGAGACCCAGTACTTC. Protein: CASSESGGPMEETQYF.

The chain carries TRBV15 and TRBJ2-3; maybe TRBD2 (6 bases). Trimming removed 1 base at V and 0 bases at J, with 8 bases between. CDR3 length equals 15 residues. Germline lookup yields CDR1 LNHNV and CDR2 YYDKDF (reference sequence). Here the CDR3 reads CATSRVLASTDTQYF. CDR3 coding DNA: TGTGCCACCAGCAGAGTACTAGCTAGCACAGATACGCAGTATTTT.

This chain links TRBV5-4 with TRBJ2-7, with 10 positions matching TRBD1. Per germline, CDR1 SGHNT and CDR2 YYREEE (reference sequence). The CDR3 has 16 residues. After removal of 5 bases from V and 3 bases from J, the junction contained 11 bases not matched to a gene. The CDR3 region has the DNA TGTGCCAGCAGAAAAAGGGCTGGGACAGGGGACTACGAGCAGTACTTC. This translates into CASRKRAGTGDYEQYF.

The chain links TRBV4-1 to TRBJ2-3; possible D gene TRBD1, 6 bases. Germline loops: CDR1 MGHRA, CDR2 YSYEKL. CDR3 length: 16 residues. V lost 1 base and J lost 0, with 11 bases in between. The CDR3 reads CASSQVRDISTDTQYF. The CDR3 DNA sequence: TGCGCCAGCAGCCAAGTACGGGACATTAGCACAGATACGCAGTATTTT.

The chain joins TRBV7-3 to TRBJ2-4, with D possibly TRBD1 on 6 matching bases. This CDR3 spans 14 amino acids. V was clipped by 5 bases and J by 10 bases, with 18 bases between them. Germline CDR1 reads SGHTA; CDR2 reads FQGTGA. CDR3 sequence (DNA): TGTGCCAGCAGCCCAGGGGCAACACCGAATATTCAGTACTTC. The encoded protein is CASSPGATPNIQYF. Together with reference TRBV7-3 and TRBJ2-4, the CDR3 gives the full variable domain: GAGVSQTPSNKVTEKGKYVELRCDPISGHTALYWYRQSLGQGPEFLIYFQGTGAADDSGLPNDRFFAVRPEGSVSTLKIQRTERGDSAVYLCASSPGATPNIQYFGAGTRLSVL.

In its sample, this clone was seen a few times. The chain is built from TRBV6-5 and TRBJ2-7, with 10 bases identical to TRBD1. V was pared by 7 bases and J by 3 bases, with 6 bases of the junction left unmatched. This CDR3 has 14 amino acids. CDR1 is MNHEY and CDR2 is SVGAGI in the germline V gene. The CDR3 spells CASIRTGGFYEQYF. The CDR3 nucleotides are TGTGCCAGCATTAGGACAGGGGGGTTCTACGAGCAGTACTTC.

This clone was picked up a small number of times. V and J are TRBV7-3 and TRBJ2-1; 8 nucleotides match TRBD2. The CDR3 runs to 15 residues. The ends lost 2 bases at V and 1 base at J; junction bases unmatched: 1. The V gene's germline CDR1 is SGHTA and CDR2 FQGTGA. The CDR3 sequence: CASSLVAGSYNEQFF. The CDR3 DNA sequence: TGTGCCAGCAGCTTAGTAGCGGGGTCCTACAATGAGCAGTTCTTC.

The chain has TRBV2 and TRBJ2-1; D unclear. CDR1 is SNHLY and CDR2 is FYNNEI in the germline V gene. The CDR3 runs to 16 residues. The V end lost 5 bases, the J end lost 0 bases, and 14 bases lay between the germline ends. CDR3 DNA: TGTGCCAGCAGTCGCGTTAGCACTCGCTCCTACAATGAGCAGTTCTTC. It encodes CASSRVSTRSYNEQFF.

DNA of the CDR3: TGTGCCAGCAGCCGGGGGACAGGGGGAAGCCAGCCCCAGCATTTT. This encodes CASSRGTGGSQPQHF. The V gene is TRBV6-5, the J gene TRBJ1-5, with TRBD1 matching over 11 bases. The CDR3 has 15 amino acids. Germline loops: CDR1 MNHEY, CDR2 SVGAGI. J lost 7 bases, V lost 6 bases, and 8 bases had no gene match.

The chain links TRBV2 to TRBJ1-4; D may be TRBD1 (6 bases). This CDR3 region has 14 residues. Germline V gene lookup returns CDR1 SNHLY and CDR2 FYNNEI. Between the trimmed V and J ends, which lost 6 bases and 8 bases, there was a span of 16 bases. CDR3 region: CASSGGGGMEKLFF. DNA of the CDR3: TGTGCCAGCAGCGGAGGTGGGGGCATGGAAAAACTGTTTTTT.

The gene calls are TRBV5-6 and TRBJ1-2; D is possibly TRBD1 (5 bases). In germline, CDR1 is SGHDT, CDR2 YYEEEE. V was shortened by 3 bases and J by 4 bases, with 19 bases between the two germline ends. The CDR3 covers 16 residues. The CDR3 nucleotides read TGTGCCAGCAGCTCCCGGGACTCCCCGGTGGGCTATGGCTACACCTTC. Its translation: CASSSRDSPVGYGYTF.

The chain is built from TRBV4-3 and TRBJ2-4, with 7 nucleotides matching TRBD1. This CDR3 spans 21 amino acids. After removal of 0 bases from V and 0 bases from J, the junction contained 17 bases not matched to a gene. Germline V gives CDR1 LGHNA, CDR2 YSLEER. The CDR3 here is CASSQDFLVTGLPIAKNIQYF. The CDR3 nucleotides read TGCGCCAGCAGCCAAGATTTCCTTGTGACAGGGTTACCGATAGCCAAAAACATTCAGTACTTC.

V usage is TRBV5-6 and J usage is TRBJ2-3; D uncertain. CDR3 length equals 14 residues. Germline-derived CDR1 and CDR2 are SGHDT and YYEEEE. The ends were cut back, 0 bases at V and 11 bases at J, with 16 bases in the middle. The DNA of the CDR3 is TGTGCCAGCAGCTTGGTGTCAAGCCCTCGTGTGCAGTATTTT. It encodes CASSLVSSPRVQYF.